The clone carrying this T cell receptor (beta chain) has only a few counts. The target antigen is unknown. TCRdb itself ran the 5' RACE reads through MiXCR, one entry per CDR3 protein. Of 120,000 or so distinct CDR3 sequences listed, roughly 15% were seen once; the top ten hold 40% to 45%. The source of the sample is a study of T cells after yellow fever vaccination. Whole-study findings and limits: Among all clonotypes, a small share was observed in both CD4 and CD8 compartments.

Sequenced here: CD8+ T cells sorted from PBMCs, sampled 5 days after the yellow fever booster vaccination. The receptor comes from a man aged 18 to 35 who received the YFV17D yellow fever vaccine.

For the CDR3, the DNA is TGTGCCAGCAGCGGACCGAGAGCGGGGGGATCCCTAGGGGATACGCAGTATTTT. Protein sequence: CASSGPRAGGSLGDTQYF. The chain joins TRBV7-2 to TRBJ2-3; 9 bases are shared with TRBD2. The V gene's germline CDR1 is SGHTA and CDR2 FQGNSA. This CDR3 has 18 residues. J gave up 6 bases and V 5 bases, and 18 bases lay outside the gene matches.